This T cell receptor beta chain was documented in a study of control samples from healthy donors and cancer patients. This CDR3 comprises 14 residues. Germline V gene data show CDR1 as SGDLS and CDR2 as YYNGEE. The V gene lost 0 bases and the J gene lost 7 bases, with 8 bases spanning the gap. The table came from immunoSEQ multiplex PCR; TCRdb's copy has only in-frame clones and leaves some out. Among more than 60,000 clones listed, around 90% were seen once. Sequenced sample: PBMCs. The source of this sequence is a man between 60 and 70 years old with colorectal cancer. The rearrangement uses TRBV9 and TRBJ1-6; D possibly corresponds to TRBD1 (5 bases). The CDR3 DNA follows: TGTGCCAGCAGCGTAGAAGGGGACAATTCACCCCTCCACTTT. Translated, it gives CASSVEGDNSPLHF.